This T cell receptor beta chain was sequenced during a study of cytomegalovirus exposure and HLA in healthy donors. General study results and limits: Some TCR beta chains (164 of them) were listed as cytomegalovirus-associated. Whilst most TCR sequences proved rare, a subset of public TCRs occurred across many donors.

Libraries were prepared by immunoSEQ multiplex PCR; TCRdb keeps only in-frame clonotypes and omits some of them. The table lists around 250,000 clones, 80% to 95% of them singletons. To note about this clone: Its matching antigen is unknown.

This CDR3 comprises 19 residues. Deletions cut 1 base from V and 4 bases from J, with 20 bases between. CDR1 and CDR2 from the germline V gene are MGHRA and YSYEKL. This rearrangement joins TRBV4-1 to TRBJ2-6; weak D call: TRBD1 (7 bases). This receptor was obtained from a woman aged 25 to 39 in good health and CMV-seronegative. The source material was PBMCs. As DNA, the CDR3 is TGCGCCAGCAGCCAAGCTACGGAGGGGGCAAGATCCGGGGCCAACGTCCTGACTTTC. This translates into CASSQATEGARSGANVLTF.